This T cell receptor (beta chain) was documented in a study of blood T cell repertoires in COVID-19. The overall study: Specimens from acute and convalescent COVID-19 originated in the United States, Italy and Spain. PBMCs, B-cell-depleted T cells, or T cells were the source of the cDNA or gDNA that made up the material.

The V and J ends lost 0 bases and 0 bases respectively, with 6 bases between them. This CDR3 is built from 15 residues. CDR1 is SGDLS, CDR2 YYNGEE, per germline. Original methodology: Reference gene primer amplification gave estimated nucleated cell counts. The assay was immunoSEQ multiplex PCR, and TCRdb's table has in-frame clones only and misses some. V and J calls plus clone size are reproduced from that table; the DNA served to infer D and trimming. Of around 310,000 clones in the sample, around 87% were seen once. The receptor was derived from a woman aged 50 to 65 with active or convalescent COVID-19. Material for sequencing was peripheral blood. The chain recombines TRBV9 with TRBJ2-2, with D hard to call. DNA for the CDR3: TGTGCCAGCAGCGTAGGCGGAACGAACACCGGGGAGCTGTTTTTT. Protein: CASSVGGTNTGELFF.